The 17 T cell receptor beta chains reported below all come from one sample, sequenced in a study of monozygotic twins with inflammatory bowel disease. TCRdb re-called the 5' RACE reads and catalogs CDR3 proteins one per entry, DNA excluded. This table holds a few hundred thousand distinct CDR3 sequences. The sample taken for sequencing was blood. Receptors originate from a human donor with ulcerative colitis or Crohn's disease, or a healthy co-twin of an affected twin (not recorded which).

This chain connects TRBV7-2 to TRBJ2-4; TCRdb lists TRBD2, though no DNA is available to test this call. CDR1 is SGHTA, CDR2 FQGNSA, per germline. The CDR3 totals 17 residues. The CDR3 protein is CASSSWSSGGAKTIQYF.

The V and J genes are TRBV6-1 and TRBJ1-3. Germline values: CDR1 MNHNS, CDR2 SASEGT. CDR3 size: 15 residues. This chain's CDR3 is CASSRFTGSGNTIYF.

The chain combines TRBV29-1 with TRBJ2-5; TCRdb's assignment of TRBD2 cannot be checked, as there is no DNA. CDR1 and CDR2 (germline): SQVTM, ANQGSEA. The length of the CDR3 is 16 residues. The CDR3 is CSVEDHEAGIVRTQYF.

The chain joins TRBV29-1 to TRBJ2-5; TCRdb lists TRBD1, though no DNA is available to test this call. This CDR3 contains 14 residues. The V gene's germline CDR1 is SQVTM and CDR2 ANQGSEA. CDR3: CSVQTGTGEETQYF.

The chain has TRBV7-9 and TRBJ2-3; TCRdb designates TRBD2, a call that cannot be tested without DNA. The germline V gene encodes CDR1 SEHNR and CDR2 FQNEAQ (reference sequence). CDR3 length: 14 residues. CDR3 residues: CASRDLRSTDTQYF.

This chain links TRBV28 with TRBJ1-1; TCRdb outputs TRBD1, but without DNA this stays unchecked. The germline gives CDR1 MDHEN, CDR2 SYDVKM. The CDR3 sequence is 16 residues long. The CDR3 loop reads CASSRKAGAGNTEAFF.

The V call is TRBV5-1, the J call TRBJ2-1; the D call from TCRdb, TRBD2, cannot be confirmed without DNA. In germline, CDR1 is SGHRS, CDR2 YFSETQ. The CDR3 has 16 amino acids. CDR3 amino acids: CASSTPGTSGYNEQFF. Full variable domain (rest looked up from reference TRBV5-1 and TRBJ2-1): KAGVTQTPRYLIKTRGQQVTLSCSPISGHRSVSWYQQTPGQGLQFLFEYFSETQRNKGNFPGRFSGRQFSNSRSEMNVSTLELGDSALYLCASSTPGTSGYNEQFFGPGTRLTVL.

The chain employs TRBV4-3 and TRBJ2-7; with no DNA, the TCRdb D assignment of TRBD1 cannot be verified. CDR1 is LGHNA and CDR2 is YSLEER in the germline V gene. This CDR3 has 15 residues. The chain's CDR3 is CASSQAGLRGDEQYF.

The gene calls are TRBV27 and TRBJ1-5; TCRdb proposes TRBD1, but this gene call is untestable without DNA. Germline lookup yields CDR1 MNHEY and CDR2 SMNVEV (reference sequence). This CDR3 has 14 residues. CDR3 amino acids: CASRVDRDGQPQHF.

The V gene is TRBV28, the J gene TRBJ2-7; as DNA is missing, the TRBD1 call by TCRdb cannot be tested. CDR1 and CDR2 from the germline V gene are MDHEN and SYDVKM. The CDR3 has 16 amino acids. This chain's CDR3 is CASSYLLGQRGYEQYF.

V usage is TRBV5-5 and J usage is TRBJ2-7; TCRdb names TRBD1, which stays unverified in the absence of DNA. Germline assignment: CDR1 SGHKS and CDR2 YYEKEE (reference sequence). The CDR3 loop spans 17 amino acids. This chain's CDR3 is CASSWDRFVGAKWEQYF. The variable domain in full, with the rest retrieved from reference TRBV5-5 and TRBJ2-7, is DAGVTQSPTHLIKTRGQQVTLRCSPISGHKSVSWYQQVLGQGPQFIFQYYEKEERGRGNFPDRFSARQFPNYSSELNVNALLLGDSALYLCASSWDRFVGAKWEQYFGPGTRLTVT.

This chain uses TRBV5-1 with TRBJ2-1; as DNA is missing, the TRBD2 call by TCRdb cannot be tested. The CDR3 contains 15 residues. Germline CDR1 reads SGHRS; CDR2 reads YFSETQ. CDR3 in amino acids: CASIGGTSTYNEQFF. The variable domain in full, with the rest retrieved from reference TRBV5-1 and TRBJ2-1, is KAGVTQTPRYLIKTRGQQVTLSCSPISGHRSVSWYQQTPGQGLQFLFEYFSETQRNKGNFPGRFSGRQFSNSRSEMNVSTLELGDSALYLCASIGGTSTYNEQFFGPGTRLTVL.

The CDR3 reads CASSLSGNRGYEQYF. V is TRBV12-3 or TRBV12-4 and J is TRBJ2-7; checking the TCRdb D call of TRBD1 is not possible without DNA. The CDR3 covers 15 residues.

The rearrangement links TRBV15 to TRBJ2-1. CDR3 length equals 11 residues. Germline V gene data show CDR1 as LNHNV and CDR2 as YYDKDF (reference sequence). CDR3 sequence: CATSSPNEQFF. The whole variable domain, filled in from reference TRBV15 and TRBJ2-1, reads DAMVIQNPRYQVTQFGKPVTLSCSQTLNHNVMYWYQQKSSQAPKLLFHYYDKDFNNEADTPDNFQSRRPNTSFCFLDIRSPGLGDTAMYLCATSSPNEQFFGPGTRLTVL.

The chain couples TRBV20-1 to TRBJ2-6; TCRdb outputs TRBD1, but without DNA this stays unchecked. The CDR3 length is 16 residues. The germline gives CDR1 DFQATT, CDR2 SNEGSKA (reference sequence). This chain's CDR3 is CGSGGQAVSGANVLTF.

The chain couples TRBV5-1 to TRBJ2-7. The CDR3 loop spans 16 amino acids. Germline CDR1 reads SGHRS; CDR2 reads YFSETQ. CDR3 amino acids: CASSLGPHGESYEQYF.

The V call is TRBV30, the J call TRBJ1-5. Germline lookup yields CDR1 GTSNPN and CDR2 SVGIG (reference sequence). CDR3 size: 13 residues. CDR3 loop: CAWSIESNQPQHF.